This TCR beta chain was sequenced during a study of T cell responses to AZD1222 COVID-19 vaccine. TCRdb's table, derived via immunoSEQ multiplex PCR, lists solely in-frame clones and lacks some. This table has about 130,000 clones, over 85% appearing once. V trimming: 3 bases; J trimming: 4 bases; junction bases outside the gene matches: 4. The CDR3 spans 14 residues. The V gene's germline CDR1 is LNHDA and CDR2 SQIVND (reference sequence). Remarks on this clone: No antigen is known for it.

Study findings and constraints: The study found Spike-specific TCR breadth and depth rose after two AZD1222 doses.

The source was peripheral blood, collected on day 0 of AZD1222 vaccination. This chain links TRBV19 with TRBJ1-1; 8 nucleotides align to TRBD1. This TCR was sampled from an adult in good health. CDR3 in amino acids: CASSMAGTGTEAFF. CDR3 nucleotides: TGTGCCAGTAGTATGGCAGGGACAGGCACTGAAGCTTTCTTT.